Listed below are T cell receptor beta chains from one sample, sequenced in a study of blood T cells in healthy people across ages. TCRdb called the 5' RACE reads again in MiXCR, with one record for every CDR3 protein. Here the sample spans about 1.8 million distinct CDR3 sequences, less than 50% being singletons. The sample taken for sequencing was blood. The receptors come from a woman in her 40s in good health. Both conserved end residues are part of each CDR3.

j_gene | v_gene | CDR3aa
TRBJ2-3 | TRBV20-1 | CSPLKGEGTDTQYF
NA | TRBV12-3/TRBV12-4 | CASSPPSGVDEQYF
TRBJ1-5 | TRBV13 | CASSLGGGTFSNQPQHF
TRBJ2-1 | TRBV29-1 | CSAEVRGGRNEQFF
TRBJ2-5 | TRBV5-6 | CASIPSGEETQYF
TRBJ2-5 | TRBV12-3/TRBV12-4 | CASTTTGGGETQYF
TRBJ2-7 | TRBV9 | CASSAGGETPYF
TRBJ1-2 | TRBV27 | CATTRGHNYGYTF
TRBJ2-7 | TRBV4-1 | CASSQGTGPYEQYF
TRBJ2-2 | TRBV12-3/TRBV12-4 | CASSLGQGTGELFF
TRBJ2-7 | TRBV27 | CASKDRVEQYF
NA | TRBV3-1 | CASRRAGYEQYF
TRBJ2-3 | TRBV12-3/TRBV12-4 | CASSARGASTDTQYF
TRBJ2-5 | TRBV7-2 | CASSPTPGLGTETQYF
TRBJ1-2 | TRBV6-5 | CASSPGWGLCGYTF
TRBJ1-2 | TRBV7-8 | CAWGGQGSYGYTF
TRBJ1-2 | TRBV28 | CASSPQLYGYTF
TRBJ2-3 | TRBV20-1 | CSARRQGATDTQYF
TRBJ2-1 | TRBV4-1 | CASSHERQFF
TRBJ2-3 | TRBV11-2 | CASSSPLGRFSTDTQYF
TRBJ2-5 | TRBV14 | CASSQKPASGEETQYF
TRBJ2-3 | TRBV4-1 | CASSQSGSGQVTDTDTQYF
TRBJ1-2 | TRBV29-1 | CSVYRGNYGYTF
TRBJ2-1 | TRBV27 | CASSFTGGGYNEQFF
TRBJ2-7 | TRBV6-5 | CASSYSTSGAYNERYF
TRBJ2-7 | TRBV6-1 | CASGSYEQYF
TRBJ2-5 | TRBV7-9 | CASSRRDTLPGETQYF
TRBJ1-1 | TRBV4-3 | CASSQGDRGSTEAFF
TRBJ1-1 | TRBV7-2 | CASSLRAGGQGGTEAFF
TRBJ2-7 | TRBV29-1 | CSVVGDSAYEQYF
TRBJ2-4 | TRBV20-1 | CSASWVKNIQYF
TRBJ2-1 | TRBV27 | CASSPIVLAGEGDEQFF
TRBJ2-5 | TRBV5-4 | CASSILKGGETQYF
TRBJ2-5 | TRBV7-2 | CASTPGFRGNLETQYF
TRBJ1-2 | TRBV20-1 | CSARDRANYGYTF
TRBJ2-3 | TRBV7-9 | CASSPGTSGGYTDTQYF
TRBJ1-5 | TRBV7-2 | CASSLEASGGFSNQPQHF
TRBJ1-2 | TRBV4-2 | CASSQVGGEVKGYTF
TRBJ2-3 | TRBV15 | CATSEGSDTQYF
TRBJ2-1 | TRBV11-2 | CASSLDLRVANSYNEQFF
TRBJ2-4 | TRBV7-9 | CASSSWRELAKNIQYF
TRBJ2-6 | TRBV10-3 | CAISGRPALSGANVLTF
NA | TRBV5-4 | CASSAGQGRDEQYF
TRBJ1-2 | TRBV15 | CATSYGTVANYGYTF